This T cell receptor (beta chain) comes out of a study of CD8+ T cells in alopecia areata (dated by TCRdb to the late 2010s). A note on the overall study: Treated patients were enrolled in an open-label pilot trial of oral tofacitinib, 5 to 10 mg twice daily, for moderate-to-severe alopecia areata. Tofacitinib was given for 6 to 18 months, followed by 6 months of follow-up off drug to assess delayed response and recurrence. Disease severity in treated patients was measured with the SALT score, which quantifies the percentage of affected scalp surface area. To study T cell clonal expansion in alopecia areata, the researchers applied high-throughput TCRbeta sequencing to both the C3H/HeJ mouse model and human patients. Scalp tissue and sorted CD4+ and CD8+ peripheral blood T cells from patchy and totalis/universalis alopecia areata patients and from healthy controls were covered by human TCRbeta sequencing. Biopsies were taken from tofacitinib-treated patients at baseline and again at 4 and 24 weeks into treatment, and several of those patients also had a later scalp biopsy. Scalp clonality was compared across normal scalp (n=4), patchy alopecia areata scalp (n=8), and alopecia totalis/universalis scalp (n=8). RNA came from the PAXgene miRNA kit for fixed scalp, the miRNeasy kit for PBMCs, and the RNeasy kit for mouse skin. TCRbeta CDR3 regions were amplified by immunoSEQ multiplex PCR using 35 Vbeta forward and 13 Jbeta reverse primers.

V gives up 7 bases and J gives up 1 base, and the segment between their germline ends measures 4 bases. CDR1 MGHDK and CDR2 SYGVNS are derived from the germline V gene. Counted from cysteine to phenylalanine, this CDR3 has 11 amino acids. Just the 33-base CDR3 DNA is kept, in frame starting at base 1. Library preparation was by the immunoSEQ multiplex PCR assay. For TCR sequencing, RNA was extracted from every sample and reverse transcribed into cDNA to serve as template. SuperScript III was used to make first-strand cDNA, primed with a 2:1 mix of oligo-dT and random hexamers. A synthetic immune receptor repertoire was used to gauge amplification bias, and whatever bias remained was removed computationally. Under the source paper's analysis protocol: After raw reads were preprocessed to remove errors, the CDR3 was defined following IMGT conventions as running from the conserved cysteine to phenylalanine. Clonality was computed as 1 minus the Shannon entropy, with the entropy normalized by log2 of the number of productive unique TCRs. Whether each scalp clone was CD4 or CD8 was inferred by checking scalp TCRbeta sequences against the CD4 and CD8 repertoires from sorted blood. TCRdb's version of the immuneACCESS table is confined to in-frame rearrangements and falls short of the full clone set. An unresolved V gene accounts for under half of the shortfall where checked; the remainder is of unknown origin. That table gives V, J and clone size, and the DNA gave D and trimming. This sample gives fewer than 100,000 clones in total; 60% to 65% of them show up just once. About 14% of the sample lies in the top ten.

The investigation overall reported the following: Unlike mouse skin, where gammadelta T cells dominate, normal human skin contains resident alphabeta T cells that get sequenced too, which complicates analysis of the scalp TCR repertoire. During tofacitinib treatment, many expanded lesional clones remained in scalp and blood, and this persistence may partly explain relapse after treatment is stopped. Because the treated cohort was small and included a single nonresponder, larger studies are needed to assess links between baseline CD8+ expansion and response. Shared TCR sequences between patients were less evident than in mice, which may be partly attributable to HLA diversity in the patient population. With tofacitinib, both scalp clonality and the number of expanded CD8+ clones among the top 100 scalp clones went down significantly. Compared with normal scalp, lesional scalp, particularly in alopecia totalis/universalis, had higher clonality and more expanded CD8+ clones, which suggests antigenic drive.

This clone was seen more than once but under ten times. No antigen is known for it. Base qualities are not provided; no much larger clone lies one nucleotide away. The time point label of this sample denotes: about 4 weeks on oral tofacitinib. The treatment or condition tag for this specimen amounts to: oral pan-JAK inhibitor, 5-10 mg twice daily. Lesional scalp punch biopsies and peripheral blood were collected from alopecia areata patients. PBMCs were separated by density centrifugation and stained for CD3, CD4 and CD8, after which CD4+ and CD8+ T cells were sorted on a FACSAria. Specimen: CD8+ T cells sorted from blood, collected at week 4, from a patient treated with tofacitinib. The source of this sequence is a human donor with alopecia areata. The chain couples TRBV25-1 to TRBJ1-2; the D gene identity is not certain. Here is the DNA: TGTGCCAGCAACCATAACTATGGCTACACCTTC. The resulting protein is CASNHNYGYTF.